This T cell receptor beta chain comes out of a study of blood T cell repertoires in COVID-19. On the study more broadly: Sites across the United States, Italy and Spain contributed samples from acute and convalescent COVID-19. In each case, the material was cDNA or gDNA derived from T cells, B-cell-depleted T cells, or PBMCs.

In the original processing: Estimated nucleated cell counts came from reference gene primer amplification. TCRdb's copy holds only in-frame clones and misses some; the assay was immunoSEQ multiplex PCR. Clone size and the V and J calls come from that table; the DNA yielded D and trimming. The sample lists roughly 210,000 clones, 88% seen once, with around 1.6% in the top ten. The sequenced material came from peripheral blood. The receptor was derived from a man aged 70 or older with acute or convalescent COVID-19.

The CDR3 bases are TGCGCCAGCAGCAACTTGGACTCTTACGAGCAGTACTTC. This translates into CASSNLDSYEQYF. This rearrangement joins TRBV5-1 to TRBJ2-7, with a possible D match to TRBD2 (5 bases). V lost 4 bases, J lost 4 bases, and 12 bases lay in between. The CDR3 has 13 residues. Germline V CDR1 and CDR2: SGHRS, YFSETQ.